This T cell receptor (beta chain) was sequenced during a study of beta chain features in type 1 diabetes. The wider study: Sorted cells numbering around 100,000,000 were examined across all samples.

cDNA synthesis used the whole RNA isolate, giving expressed TCRB sequences. Generated by immunoSEQ multiplex PCR, the TCRdb table keeps only in-frame clones and is missing some. The sample holds about 340,000 clones, roughly 8% seen once. The junction had 10 bases not matched to a gene; V was cut back by 6 bases and J by 5 bases. The CDR3 extends over 15 amino acids. Per germline, CDR1 SQVTM and CDR2 ANQGSEA. CD4+ naive, central memory, regulatory and stem cell-like memory subsets were isolated by sorting on CD45RO/CCR7/CD25/CD127/CD95/CD27. Overall study findings and caveats: Because the template was cDNA, high-expressing cells might be over-represented.

This clone was seen a handful of times. Antigen specificity is unknown. The rearrangement uses TRBV29-1 and TRBJ2-3; 11 bases line up with TRBD2. The sequencing input was central memory CD4+ T cells from blood. This sequence was found in a woman between 18 and 29 years old in good health. CDR3 region: CSVGLAGGSGDTQYF. In DNA, the CDR3 is TGCAGCGTGGGCTTAGCGGGAGGGAGCGGAGATACGCAGTATTTT.